This TCR beta chain was found in a study of blood T cells in healthy people across ages. A second 7 to 11 cycle PCR used barcoded and J-beta primers. One entry per CDR3 protein, called by TCRdb with MiXCR from the 5' RACE reads. The table records more than 650,000 distinct CDR3 sequences, 20% to 30% of them present only once. Comments on this clonotype: As yet, its antigen is unknown.

Overall study results and limits: A greater number of naive CD4+ cells and higher diversity distinguished long-lived donors from aged donors.

Trimming stripped 5 bases from V and 8 bases from J, with 15 bases between. The CDR3 totals 14 residues. From germline, CDR1 is PRHDT and CDR2 FYEKMQ (reference sequence). This sample also belongs to another study, concerning T cells of mothers and their children. That work contributes: Each mother gave over 8 million TCR beta CDR3 reads; each child, about 3 million.

The TCR comes from a boy between 10 and 17 years old in good health. What was sequenced was blood. The rearrangement joins TRBV13 to TRBJ1-4; TRBD1 might be the D (5 bases). The CDR3 here is CASSEGAGREKLFF. The CDR3 DNA sequence: TGTGCCAGCAGCGAAGGGGCAGGTCGGGAAAAACTGTTTTTT. The complete variable domain, with remaining parts taken from reference TRBV13 and TRBJ1-4, reads AAGVIQSPRHLIKEKRETATLKCYPIPRHDTVYWYQQGPGQDPQFLISFYEKMQSDKGSIPDRFSAQQFSDYHSELNMSSLELGDSALYFCASSEGAGREKLFFGSGTQLSVL.